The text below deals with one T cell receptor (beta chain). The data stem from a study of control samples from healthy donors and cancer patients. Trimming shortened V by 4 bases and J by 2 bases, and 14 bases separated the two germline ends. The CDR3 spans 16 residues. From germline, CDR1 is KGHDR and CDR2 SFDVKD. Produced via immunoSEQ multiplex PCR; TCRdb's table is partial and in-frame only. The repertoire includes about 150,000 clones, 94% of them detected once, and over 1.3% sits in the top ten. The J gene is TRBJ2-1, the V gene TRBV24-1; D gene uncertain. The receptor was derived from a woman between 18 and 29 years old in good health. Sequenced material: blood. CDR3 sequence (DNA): TGTGCCACCAGTGACCCAACGGGCCGAGCCTACAATGAGCAGTTCTTC. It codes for CATSDPTGRAYNEQFF.